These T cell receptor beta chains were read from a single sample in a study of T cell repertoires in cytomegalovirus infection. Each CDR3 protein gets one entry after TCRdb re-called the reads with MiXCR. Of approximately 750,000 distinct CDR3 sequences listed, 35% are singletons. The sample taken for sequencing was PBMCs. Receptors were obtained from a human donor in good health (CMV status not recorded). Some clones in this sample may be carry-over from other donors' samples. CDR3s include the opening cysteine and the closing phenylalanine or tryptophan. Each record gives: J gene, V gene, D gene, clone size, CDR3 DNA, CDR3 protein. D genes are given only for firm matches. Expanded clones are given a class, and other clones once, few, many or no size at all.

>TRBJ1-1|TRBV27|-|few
TGTGCCAGCAGGACTCTTGGGGGTAACACTGAAGCTTTCTTT
CASRTLGGNTEAFF
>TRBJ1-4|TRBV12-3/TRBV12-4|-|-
TGTGCCAGCAGCGAGGCGGGAACAGATGAAAAACTGTTTTTT
CASSEAGTDEKLFF
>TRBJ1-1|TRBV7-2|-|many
TGTGCCAGCAGTTTGGCCCGCGGGGGCACTGAAGCTTTCTTT
CASSLARGGTEAFF
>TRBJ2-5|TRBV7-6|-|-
TGTGCCAGCAGCTTAGGTGGGATCTTCGTAGGGACCCAGTACTTC
CASSLGGIFVGTQYF
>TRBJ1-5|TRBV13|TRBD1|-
TGTGCCAGCAGCCGGACAGGGTCGGGCAATCAGCCCCAGCATTTT
CASSRTGSGNQPQHF
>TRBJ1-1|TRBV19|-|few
TGTGCCAGTAGTATCCTCAGGGCGGGCACTGAAGCTTTCTTT
CASSILRAGTEAFF
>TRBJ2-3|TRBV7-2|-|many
TGTGCCAGCAGCTTAGACTTCTGGGACGGGTACACAGATACGCAGTATTTT
CASSLDFWDGYTDTQYF
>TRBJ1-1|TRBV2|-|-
TGCGCCAGCAGCGTAGGGACGAACACTGAAGCTTTCTTT
CASSVGTNTEAFF
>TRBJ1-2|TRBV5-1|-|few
TGCGCCAGCAGCCCGACGGACGTATATGGCTACACCTTC
CASSPTDVYGYTF
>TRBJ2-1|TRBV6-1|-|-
TGTGCCAGCAGCTCAACCGAGGGACTCCGCGCCTACAATGAGCAGTTCTTC
CASSSTEGLRAYNEQFF
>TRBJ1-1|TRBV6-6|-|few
TGTGCCAGCAGTTACTCGATGGGGCAGGCAGTTTGGGTGACTGAAGCTTTCTTT
CASSYSMGQAVWVTEAFF